The rows below give T cell receptor beta chains drawn from one sample of a study of CXCR3-negative and CXCR3-positive naive CD8 T cells. TCRdb reprocessed the 5' RACE reads, keeping one entry per CDR3 protein, no DNA. The sample table includes over 50,000 distinct CDR3 sequences. Material: naive CXCR3+ CD8+ T cells from blood. The receptors come from a human donor in good health. Some clones in this sample may be carry-over from other donors' samples. Each CDR3 is given with its conserved first and last residue. Fields, in order: V gene, J gene, CDR3 protein.

v_gene: TRBV29-1; j_gene: TRBJ2-3; CDR3aa: CSVEQSTDTQYF
v_gene: TRBV12-3/TRBV12-4; j_gene: TRBJ2-7; CDR3aa: CASRGEGAYEQYF
v_gene: TRBV19; j_gene: TRBJ1-6; CDR3aa: CASTWTGNVGHSPLHF
v_gene: TRBV28; j_gene: TRBJ2-3; CDR3aa: CASSPGLAGGAATDTQYF
v_gene: TRBV6-2/TRBV6-3; j_gene: TRBJ2-1; CDR3aa: CASSQLAGGPFNEQFF
v_gene: TRBV4-3; j_gene: TRBJ2-1; CDR3aa: CASSQGTGFDEQFF
v_gene: TRBV12-3/TRBV12-4; j_gene: TRBJ1-5; CDR3aa: CASSLEGSWDF
v_gene: TRBV7-9; j_gene: TRBJ2-3; CDR3aa: CASRRGSMGTDTQYF
v_gene: TRBV19; j_gene: TRBJ2-1; CDR3aa: CASGLGSYNEQFF
v_gene: TRBV7-6; j_gene: TRBJ2-7; CDR3aa: CASSYRAEYEQYF
v_gene: TRBV7-7; j_gene: TRBJ2-2; CDR3aa: CASSPLWETGELFF
v_gene: TRBV29-1; j_gene: TRBJ2-7; CDR3aa: CSVVLSDSSYEQYF
v_gene: TRBV9; j_gene: TRBJ2-7; CDR3aa: CASSGLGSYEQYF
v_gene: TRBV9; j_gene: TRBJ2-1; CDR3aa: CASNNGLAGGTEQFF
v_gene: TRBV12-3/TRBV12-4; j_gene: TRBJ2-2; CDR3aa: CASTKDRVTSTGELFF
v_gene: TRBV27; j_gene: TRBJ2-7; CDR3aa: CASRSIQTGPYEQYF
v_gene: TRBV5-6; j_gene: TRBJ2-3; CDR3aa: CASSFEGDRADTQYF
v_gene: TRBV27; j_gene: TRBJ1-2; CDR3aa: CASSLSGGSGGYTF
v_gene: TRBV19; j_gene: TRBJ1-5; CDR3aa: CASSSTGGEQPQHF
v_gene: TRBV6-5; j_gene: TRBJ2-2; CDR3aa: CASSRRGYTGELFF
v_gene: TRBV5-1; j_gene: TRBJ1-6; CDR3aa: CASSFLSGGSNSPLHF
v_gene: TRBV7-6; j_gene: TRBJ1-1; CDR3aa: CASSSLQGRTEAFF
v_gene: TRBV6-1; j_gene: TRBJ2-7; CDR3aa: CASSEKSAFYEQYF
v_gene: TRBV4-3; j_gene: TRBJ2-1; CDR3aa: CASSQRLAADYNEQFF
v_gene: TRBV5-4; j_gene: TRBJ2-3; CDR3aa: CASSLAPWGSDTQYF
v_gene: TRBV5-1; j_gene: TRBJ1-3; CDR3aa: CASSLEARDRDGNTIYF
v_gene: TRBV14; j_gene: TRBJ2-3; CDR3aa: CASSQSAAVWSTDTQYF
v_gene: TRBV15; j_gene: TRBJ1-1; CDR3aa: CATSRVESTEAFF
v_gene: TRBV29-1; j_gene: TRBJ2-7; CDR3aa: CSVEGGMPYEQYF
v_gene: TRBV6-2/TRBV6-3; j_gene: TRBJ2-2; CDR3aa: CASSYRSGELFF
v_gene: TRBV20-1; j_gene: TRBJ2-7; CDR3aa: CSARDRDRYDEQYF
v_gene: TRBV7-6; j_gene: TRBJ2-1; CDR3aa: CASSPRQGGETYNEQFF
v_gene: TRBV5-1; j_gene: TRBJ2-5; CDR3aa: CASSWVGFQETQYF
v_gene: TRBV20-1; j_gene: TRBJ2-1; CDR3aa: CSAPQRRGWDEQFF
v_gene: TRBV24-1; j_gene: TRBJ2-1; CDR3aa: CATSDLQENEQFF
v_gene: TRBV27; j_gene: TRBJ2-7; CDR3aa: CASSPGGAYEQYF
v_gene: TRBV29-1; j_gene: TRBJ2-7; CDR3aa: CSVARTSGAYEQYF
v_gene: TRBV29-1; j_gene: TRBJ2-7; CDR3aa: CSVEGTGEGSYEQYF
v_gene: TRBV7-8; j_gene: TRBJ2-1; CDR3aa: CASSLARLPGLPYNEQFF
v_gene: TRBV4-3; j_gene: TRBJ2-2; CDR3aa: CASSQDFSGGNTGELFF
v_gene: TRBV19; j_gene: TRBJ2-1; CDR3aa: CASSRAGSSYNEQFF